Each of the 18 T cell receptor beta chains below was sequenced from the same sample in a study of cytomegalovirus exposure and HLA in healthy donors. PCR was performed using 60 Vbeta and 13 Jbeta primers. Only in-frame clones appear in the TCRdb table, and some are missing; sequencing was by immunoSEQ multiplex PCR. In the table there are 150,000 to 200,000 clones, 65% to 85% of which are singletons. Source material: PBMCs. The source of these receptors is a woman aged 25-40 years in good health and CMV-seropositive.

The chain links TRBV2 to TRBJ1-4; TRBD1 aligns across 11 bases. The CDR3 is 14 amino acids. Germline V CDR1 and CDR2: SNHLY, FYNNEI. With 6 bases clipped from V and 8 bases from J, the junction kept 5 bases outside the gene matches. Here the CDR3 reads CASSRDRGKEKLFF. The CDR3 DNA is TGTGCCAGCAGCAGGGACAGGGGGAAGGAAAAACTGTTTTTT.

The chain links TRBV7-9 to TRBJ1-1; D not certain. V shed 5 bases and J shed 0 bases, with 7 bases lying between them. The CDR3 runs to 13 residues. Germline-derived CDR1 and CDR2 are SEHNR and FQNEAQ (reference sequence). Written as DNA, the CDR3 is TGTGCCAGCAGCCCGGTCCTGAACACTGAAGCTTTCTTT. Protein: CASSPVLNTEAFF. Using reference TRBV7-9 and TRBJ1-1 for the parts outside the CDR3, the full variable domain is DTGVSQNPRHKITKRGQNVTFRCDPISEHNRLYWYRQTLGQGPEFLTYFQNEAQLEKSRLLSDRFSAERPKGSFSTLEIQRTEQGDSAMYLCASSPVLNTEAFFGQGTRLTVV.

The J gene is TRBJ2-7, the V gene TRBV25-1, with D hard to call. CDR3 length equals 14 residues. Germline V gives CDR1 MGHDK, CDR2 SYGVNS. V was pared by 8 bases and J by 0 bases, with 14 bases between. The CDR3 sequence is CASLGDFNSYEQYF. In nucleotides, the CDR3 is TGTGCCAGCCTCGGAGACTTTAACTCCTACGAGCAGTACTTC.

This rearrangement joins TRBV10-3 to TRBJ2-3; 12 bases map to TRBD2. CDR3 length: 15 residues. Germline loops: CDR1 ENHRY, CDR2 SYGVKD. V lost 4 bases and J lost 3; bases outside the gene matches: 2. The CDR3 DNA is TGTGCCATCAGTGCCGGACTAGCGGGAACAGATACGCAGTATTTT. It is translated as CAISAGLAGTDTQYF.

This chain joins TRBV25-1 and TRBJ2-1; 11 bases agree with TRBD1. Trimming removed 3 bases from V and 7 bases from J; junction bases left unmatched: 8. Germline V gives CDR1 MGHDK, CDR2 SYGVNS. The CDR3 length is 16 residues. Here the CDR3 reads CASSDYGQGARNEQFF. CDR3 DNA sequence: TGTGCCAGCAGTGATTACGGACAGGGGGCGAGAAATGAGCAGTTCTTC.

The rearrangement links TRBV5-1 to TRBJ2-7; TRBD1 matches at 7 bases. The V gene end was trimmed by 1 base and the J gene end by 6 bases; junction bases not matched to a gene: 1. This CDR3 is 12 amino acids long. Germline lookup yields CDR1 SGHRS and CDR2 YFSETQ. CDR3 DNA sequence: TGCGCCAGCAGCTTGACAGGGGTCGAGCAGTACTTC. Its protein is CASSLTGVEQYF.

The chain employs TRBV7-3 and TRBJ2-1, with TRBD2 matching 10 bases. The CDR3 spans 16 residues. Germline CDR1 SGHTA, CDR2 FQGTGA. Unmatched junction bases numbered 10, after V lost 2 bases and J lost 9 bases. CDR3 DNA sequence: TGTGCCAGCAGCTTAGTAGCGGGGGGCCCCTATGGTGAGCAGTTCTTC. Encoded protein: CASSLVAGGPYGEQFF.

J is TRBJ1-2 and V is TRBV7-2; 9 nucleotides agree with TRBD1. Germline V gene data show CDR1 as SGHTA and CDR2 as FQGNSA. There are 14 residues in the CDR3. J was trimmed by 2 bases and V by 3 bases; bases with no gene match: 1. The CDR3 here is CASSFGQGNYGYTF. CDR3 DNA sequence: TGTGCCAGCAGCTTTGGACAGGGGAACTATGGCTACACCTTC.

The chain combines TRBV7-2 with TRBJ1-2; 7 nucleotides match TRBD1. In germline, CDR1 is SGHTA, CDR2 FQGNSA. The CDR3 spans 12 residues. V shed 6 bases, J shed 11 bases, and the junction held 9 bases outside the gene matches. CDR3 amino acids: CASSRDRAGYTF. The CDR3 DNA reads TGTGCCAGCAGTCGAGACAGGGCAGGATACACCTTC.

The V gene is TRBV2, the J gene TRBJ1-3; D gene ambiguous. The germline V and J ends were trimmed by 4 bases and 0 bases, with 4 bases remaining between them. CDR1 and CDR2 from the germline V gene are SNHLY and FYNNEI. The CDR3 extends over 13 amino acids. CDR3 region: CASSVYSGNTIYF. The CDR3 region has the DNA TGTGCCAGCAGTGTGTACTCTGGAAACACCATATATTTT.

V gene TRBV14 combines with J gene TRBJ2-7; a possible D gene is TRBD1 (6 bases). Germline CDR1 and CDR2: SGHDN and FVKESK. V was pared by 4 bases and J by 3 bases, with 19 bases between. This CDR3 is built from 16 residues. CDR3 amino acids: CASSPSLQGSFYEQYF. The CDR3 DNA reads TGTGCCAGCAGCCCAAGTCTCCAGGGGAGCTTCTACGAGCAGTACTTC.

A few counts support this clone. V and J are TRBV6-6 and TRBJ2-2; D is uncertain. Trimming shortened V by 6 bases and J by 4 bases, and 9 bases separated the two germline ends. This CDR3 is 13 amino acids long. CDR1 and CDR2 from the germline V gene are MNHNY and SVGAGI (reference sequence). In DNA, the CDR3 is TGTGCCAGCAGCCTTGCGGTCACCGGGGAGCTGTTTTTT. Amino acid sequence: CASSLAVTGELFF.

This clone has more than one count but fewer than ten. The chain recombines TRBV10-1 with TRBJ1-1; perhaps TRBD1 as D (5 bases). There are 16 residues in the CDR3. V was cut by 3 bases and J by 8 bases, with 22 bases left in between. The germline gives CDR1 WNHNN, CDR2 SYGVQD (reference sequence). The CDR3 DNA is TGCGCCAGCAGTGACGCTGGCGGGGCCAGGGCTAACGAAGCTTTCTTT. Protein: CASSDAGGARANEAFF.

This chain links TRBV10-3 with TRBJ1-3; D perhaps matches TRBD1 (6 bases). The CDR3 spans 13 residues. Trimming took off 5 bases at V and 2 bases at J, with 7 bases between the two ends. CDR1 and CDR2 from the germline V gene are ENHRY and SYGVKD. In DNA, the CDR3 is TGTGCCATCAGTACAGGGCCTGGAAACACCATATATTTT. Its translation: CAISTGPGNTIYF.

The chain combines TRBV5-1 with TRBJ2-1, with D perhaps matching TRBD2 (5 bases). The CDR3 extends over 15 amino acids. Germline lookup yields CDR1 SGHRS and CDR2 YFSETQ. V was cut by 0 bases and J by 7 bases, with 14 bases left in between. The CDR3 bases are TGCGCCAGCAGCTTGGAGCTAGCCGCCCGGAATGAGCAGTTCTTC. It specifies CASSLELAARNEQFF.

The chain links TRBV14 to TRBJ1-2, with D perhaps TRBD1 (6 bases). Germline V CDR1 and CDR2: SGHDN, FVKESK. V lost 4 bases to trimming and J lost 5 bases, with 8 bases between them. CDR3 length: 12 residues. CDR3 region: CASSLRGYGYTF. CDR3 sequence (DNA): TGTGCCAGCAGCCTCAGGGGTTATGGCTACACCTTC.

The rearrangement joins TRBV12-5 to TRBJ2-1; D is unresolved. Deletions cut 3 bases from V and 5 bases from J, with 11 bases between. The CDR3 length is 14 residues. Germline CDR1 LGHNT, CDR2 FRNRAP. CDR3 coding DNA: TGTGCTAGTGGTTTTTCAGGATTCCACAATGAGCAGTTCTTC. Translated: CASGFSGFHNEQFF.

The V call is TRBV29-1, the J call TRBJ1-2, with 9 bases identical to TRBD1. Germline V gene sequence: CDR1 SQVTM, CDR2 ANQGSEA. V was clipped by 1 base and J by 4 bases; unmatched bases: 7. The CDR3 totals 15 residues. DNA of the CDR3: TGCAGCGTTGAAGGGGACAGGGATACCACCTATGGCTACACCTTC. Protein sequence: CSVEGDRDTTYGYTF.